The rows below give T cell receptor beta chains drawn from one sample of a study of shared clonotypes between healthy human individuals. Sequenced by immunoSEQ multiplex PCR; TCRdb stores in-frame clones only, minus some. The sample records about 2 million clones, roughly 94% being singletons. The sample consisted of naive CD8+ T cells sorted from blood. These receptors all stem from a man aged 18 to 35 in good health. The CDR3 runs from the conserved cysteine through the conserved F or W. A D gene is named only where the DNA matches it firmly. Only part of the rows carry a size: once, few, many, or a class if the clone is expanded.

CDR3 DNA | CDR3 protein | J gene | V gene | D gene | clone size
TGTGCCAGCAGGTGGGATGATGAGCAGTTCTTC | CASRWDDEQFF | TRBJ2-1 | TRBV11-2 | - | -
TGTGCCAGCAGCCCAGGGGTCGGACTAGCAGACCCCACCGGGGAGCTGTTTTTT | CASSPGVGLADPTGELFF | TRBJ2-2 | TRBV7-9 | TRBD2 | -
TGCAGCCCGAAGGGGGGCTCCTACAATGAGCAGTTCTTC | CSPKGGSYNEQFF | TRBJ2-1 | TRBV29-1 | - | -
TGTGCCAGCATACCGGGACTAGCGGGGCCCTCTGACGGTGAGCAGTTCTTC | CASIPGLAGPSDGEQFF | TRBJ2-1 | TRBV2 | TRBD2 | -
TGTGCCAGCAGCTTTTGGGGGGAAGAGACCCAGTACTTC | CASSFWGEETQYF | TRBJ2-5 | TRBV7-9 | - | few
TGTGCCAGCAGCGGAGCGGGAGATACGCAGTATTTT | CASSGAGDTQYF | TRBJ2-3 | TRBV5-4 | - | -
TGTGCCAGCCTTGGGCTCTCGGACTACGAGCAGTACTTC | CASLGLSDYEQYF | TRBJ2-7 | TRBV27 | - | -
TGTGCCAGCAGTCCCCAGGGGGAAGGCTCCTACGAGCAGTACTTC | CASSPQGEGSYEQYF | TRBJ2-7 | TRBV28 | TRBD1 | -
TGCGCCAGCAGCCCGTCGACAGGAAGCTCCTACGAGCAGTACTTC | CASSPSTGSSYEQYF | TRBJ2-7 | TRBV4-1 | - | -
TGCGCCAGCAGTCTCGGGACTAGCAGAAATGAGCAGTTCTTC | CASSLGTSRNEQFF | TRBJ2-1 | TRBV10-1 | TRBD2 | -
TGTGCCAGCAGCCCCCCGGGGGCCCTTAGCGGGAGCTCCTACGAGCAGTACTTC | CASSPPGALSGSSYEQYF | TRBJ2-7 | TRBV9 | TRBD2 | -
TGTGCCAGCAGTGACGGGAACAATGAGCAGTTCTTC | CASSDGNNEQFF | TRBJ2-1 | TRBV6-1 | - | -
TGTGCCACCAGCCCTGGGACAGGTAGCTACGAGCAGTACTTC | CATSPGTGSYEQYF | TRBJ2-7 | TRBV15 | TRBD1 | -
TGTGCCTGGACCACGACAGGGGATAATTCACCCCTCCACTTT | CAWTTTGDNSPLHF | TRBJ1-6 | TRBV30 | TRBD1 | once
TGTGCCAGCAGTACAGATTATGGGGGCGGCACCGGGGAGCTGTTTTTT | CASSTDYGGGTGELFF | TRBJ2-2 | TRBV21-1 | - | -
TGTGCCAGCAGCCCTGGCAGCTACGAGCAGTACTTC | CASSPGSYEQYF | TRBJ2-7 | TRBV7-9 | - | -
TGTGCCAGCGAAAGGGACAGCTCTTACAATGAGCAGTTCTTC | CASERDSSYNEQFF | TRBJ2-1 | TRBV28 | TRBD1 | -
TGCGCCAGCAGCCAAGATCGAGGGTTCTACGAGCAGTACTTC | CASSQDRGFYEQYF | TRBJ2-7 | TRBV5-3 | - | -
TGTGCCAGCAGTCATGGACAGAACTATGGCTACACCTTC | CASSHGQNYGYTF | TRBJ1-2 | TRBV14 | - | few
TGCGCCAGCAGCCAAGTCGAGTTCCCCATGGAGACCCAGTACTTC | CASSQVEFPMETQYF | TRBJ2-5 | TRBV4-1 | - | -
TGTGCCAGCAGCTTTAAATGGGGAGACACTGAAGCTTTCTTT | CASSFKWGDTEAFF | TRBJ1-1 | TRBV7-2 | - | -
TGCGCCAGCATGAATGGGGATCAGCCCCAGCATTTT | CASMNGDQPQHF | TRBJ1-5 | TRBV10-2 | - | -
TGTGCCAGCAGGGCTTTGCGGGAGGACCAAGAGACCCAGTACTTC | CASRALREDQETQYF | TRBJ2-5 | TRBV6-5 | TRBD2 | once
TGTGCCAGCAGTGAAGCTGATAACAGGGGGCATAGTGAAAAACTGTTTTTT | CASSEADNRGHSEKLFF | TRBJ1-4 | TRBV6-1 | TRBD1 | once
TGTGCCAGCAGTTTAATCCCCTCACAACTAGCGGAAAGGAGAAATGAGCAGTTCTTC | CASSLIPSQLAERRNEQFF | TRBJ2-1 | TRBV28 | TRBD2 | -
TGCGCCAGCAGCCAAGTGGCACCTAGGGGGGAGACCCAGTACTTC | CASSQVAPRGETQYF | TRBJ2-5 | TRBV4-1 | - | -
TGTGCCAGCAGAACTAGCGCCCAAGAGACCCAGTACTTC | CASRTSAQETQYF | TRBJ2-5 | TRBV28 | TRBD2 | once
TGTGCCAGCAGCCTAACAGGGGACGAGCAGTACTTC | CASSLTGDEQYF | TRBJ2-7 | TRBV2 | TRBD1 | -